The clone carrying this T cell receptor beta chain was seen more than once but under ten times. The record originates from a study of shared T cell receptors in the human thymus. The germline gives CDR1 SGHKS, CDR2 YYEKEE (reference sequence). Trimming took off 4 bases at V and 4 bases at J, with 12 bases between the two ends. This CDR3 is built from 15 residues. Sequencing used immunoSEQ multiplex PCR; TCRdb keeps in-frame clones, though not all of them. Of 720,000 or so clones in the sample, 80% to 90% were seen once. This same sample was also taken into another study, of human thymus T cells. As that report states: In corrective heart surgery, resections were taken, and these provided the thymus tissue. Thymic and blood repertoires seemed to favor certain V and J genes. Overlap was high between thymic repertoires from unrelated individuals, as reported in related research.

The chain is built from TRBV5-5 and TRBJ2-6, with D hard to call. The TCR sequence derives from a girl under three years old with a congenital heart defect. Sequenced material: thymocytes. CDR3 protein: CASSMASQGANVLTF. The CDR3 nucleotides read TGTGCCAGCAGCATGGCTTCACAGGGGGCCAACGTCCTGACTTTC.